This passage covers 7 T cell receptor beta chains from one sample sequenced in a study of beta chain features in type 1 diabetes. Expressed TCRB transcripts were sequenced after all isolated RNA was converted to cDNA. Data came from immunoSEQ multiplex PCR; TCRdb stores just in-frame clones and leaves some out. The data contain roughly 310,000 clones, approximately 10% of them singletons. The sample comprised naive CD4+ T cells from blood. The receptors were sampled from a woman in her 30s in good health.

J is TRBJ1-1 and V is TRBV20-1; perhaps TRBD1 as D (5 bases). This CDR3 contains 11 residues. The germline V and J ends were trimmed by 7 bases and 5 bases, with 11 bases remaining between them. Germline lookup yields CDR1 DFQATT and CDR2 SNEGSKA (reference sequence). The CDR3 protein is CSGGRRTEAFF. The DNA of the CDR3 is TGCAGTGGGGGGAGGAGAACTGAAGCTTTCTTT.

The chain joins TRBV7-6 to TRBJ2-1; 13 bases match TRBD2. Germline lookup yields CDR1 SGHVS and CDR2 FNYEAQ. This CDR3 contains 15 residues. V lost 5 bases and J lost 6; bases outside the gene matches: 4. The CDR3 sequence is CASSLGLAGVNEQFF. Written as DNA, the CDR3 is TGTGCCAGCAGCCTAGGACTAGCGGGAGTCAATGAGCAGTTCTTC.

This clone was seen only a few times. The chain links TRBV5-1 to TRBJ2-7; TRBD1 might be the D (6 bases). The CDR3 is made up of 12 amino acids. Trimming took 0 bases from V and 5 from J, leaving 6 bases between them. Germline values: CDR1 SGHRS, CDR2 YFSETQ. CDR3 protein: CASSLEGDEQYF. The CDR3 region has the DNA TGCGCCAGCAGCTTGGAGGGGGACGAGCAGTACTTC.

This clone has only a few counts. The CDR3 coding sequence is TGTGCCAGCATCCGGGACTCCTACAATGAGCAGTTCTTC. It specifies CASIRDSYNEQFF. The V and J genes are TRBV2 and TRBJ2-1; possibly TRBD2 for D (5 bases). Germline CDR1 is SNHLY and CDR2 is FYNNEI. Trimming cost V 7 bases and J 0 bases, with 7 bases left between them. The CDR3 sequence is 13 residues long.

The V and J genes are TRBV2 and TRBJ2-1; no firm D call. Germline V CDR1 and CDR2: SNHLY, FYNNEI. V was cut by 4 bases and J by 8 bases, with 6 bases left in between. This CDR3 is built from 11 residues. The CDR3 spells CASSVVHEQFF. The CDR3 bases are TGTGCCAGCAGTGTCGTCCATGAGCAGTTCTTC.

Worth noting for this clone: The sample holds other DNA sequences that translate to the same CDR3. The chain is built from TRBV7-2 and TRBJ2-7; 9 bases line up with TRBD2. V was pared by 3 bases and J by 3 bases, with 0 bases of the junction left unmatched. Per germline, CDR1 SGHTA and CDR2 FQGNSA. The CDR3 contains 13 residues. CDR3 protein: CASSFSGSYEQYF. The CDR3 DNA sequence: TGTGCCAGCAGCTTTAGCGGGAGCTACGAGCAGTACTTC.

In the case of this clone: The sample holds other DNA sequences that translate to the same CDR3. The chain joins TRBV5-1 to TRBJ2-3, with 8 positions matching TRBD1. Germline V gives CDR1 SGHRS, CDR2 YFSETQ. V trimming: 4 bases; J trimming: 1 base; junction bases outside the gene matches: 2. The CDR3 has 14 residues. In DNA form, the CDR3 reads TGCGCCAGCAGCGCGGGACAGGGCACAGATACGCAGTATTTT. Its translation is CASSAGQGTDTQYF.